Given below is one T cell receptor (beta chain) in context. The target antigen is unknown. Germline trimming cut 5 bases from V and 1 base from J; bases unmatched to any gene: 5. The germline CDR1 and CDR2 sequences are SGHKS and YYEKEE (reference sequence). The CDR3 sequence is 15 residues long. This entry comes from a study of shared clonotypes between healthy human individuals. Across the study: Two women and a few men aged 18 to 49 served as donors. Broader study findings: Sample collection involved blood only; tissue repertoires are likely different.

Each of the donors was a healthy adult who was HIV-negative and had not had a recent acute infection or vaccination. Libraries were prepared by immunoSEQ multiplex PCR; TCRdb keeps only in-frame clonotypes and omits some of them. The data contain millions of clones, around nine tenths of them singletons. The chain is built from TRBV5-5 and TRBJ1-4; 7 bases are shared with TRBD1. Input material: naive CD4+ T cells sorted from blood. Indicated subset: CD45RA+ positively selected. The TCR comes from a man between 18 and 29 years old in good health. CDR3: CASRTGEGTNEKLFF. CDR3 in DNA: TGTGCCAGCAGAACAGGGGAGGGAACTAATGAAAAACTGTTTTTT.